This T cell receptor beta chain was obtained from a study of CD8+CD57+ T cells in acquired aplastic anemia. Study as a whole: Average DNA yield from sorted CD4+ and CD8+ cells was about 2.9 ug.

TCR beta VDJ and CDR3 were profiled, and genomic DNA was the template. Using its own MiXCR run on the reads, TCRdb lists one record per CDR3 protein. The repertoire holds approximately 200,000 distinct CDR3 sequences, with 55% to 70% as singletons. The V gene's germline CDR1 is WSHSY and CDR2 SAAADI. The CDR3 sequence is 16 residues long. V was pared by 4 bases and J by 5 bases, with 5 bases of the junction left unmatched. As regards this clonotype: The antigen is unknown.

Overall study results and limits: Sharing between patients and controls was observed for twenty-nine CD8+ CDR3 sequences. Between the patient and control groups, CD8+ Simpson's diversity did not differ significantly.

This chain uses TRBV10-2 with TRBJ2-3, with 14 nucleotides matching TRBD2. The receptor's source is a human donor with severe aplastic anemia or a healthy control (not recorded which). Source material: sorted CD4+, CD8+, or CD8+CD57+ T cells (not recorded which) from PBMCs. CDR3 residues: CASSGGLAGVLDTQYF. In DNA, the CDR3 is TGCGCCAGCAGTGGGGGACTAGCGGGAGTACTAGATACGCAGTATTTT.